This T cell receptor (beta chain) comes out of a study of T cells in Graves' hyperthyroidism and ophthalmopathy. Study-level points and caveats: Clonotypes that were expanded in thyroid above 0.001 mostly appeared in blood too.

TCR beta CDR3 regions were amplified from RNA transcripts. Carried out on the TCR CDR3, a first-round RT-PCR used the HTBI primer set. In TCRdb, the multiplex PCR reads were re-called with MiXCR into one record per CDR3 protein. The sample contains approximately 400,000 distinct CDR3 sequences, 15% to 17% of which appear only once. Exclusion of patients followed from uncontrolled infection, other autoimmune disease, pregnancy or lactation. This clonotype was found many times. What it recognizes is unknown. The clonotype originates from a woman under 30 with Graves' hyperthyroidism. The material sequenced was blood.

CDR3 sequence reads: CASSPGRWREERGDTDTQYF. CDR3 coding DNA: TGTGCCAGCAGCCCCGGGAGGTGGCGCGAGGAGAGGGGCGACACAGATACGCAGTATTTT. This chain uses TRBV11-3 with TRBJ2-3, with 7 bases matching TRBD2. This CDR3 spans 20 amino acids. After removal of 5 bases from V and 2 bases from J, the junction contained 22 bases not matched to a gene. In germline, CDR1 is SGHNT, CDR2 YENEEA.